Presented here are 29 T cell receptor beta chains from one specimen sequenced in a study of cytomegalovirus exposure and HLA in healthy donors. The PCR used 60 Vbeta and 13 Jbeta primers. Data came from immunoSEQ multiplex PCR; TCRdb stores just in-frame clones and leaves some out. Of about 140,000 clones detected, approximately 80% appear once; the ten largest clones hold approximately 2.5%. Sample: PBMCs. All receptors come from a man between 45 and 60 years old in good health and CMV-seronegative.

J is TRBJ1-6 and V is TRBV5-6, with D perhaps matching TRBD1 (5 bases). CDR1 SGHDT and CDR2 YYEEEE come from the germline V gene. The V end lost 4 bases, the J end lost 0 bases, and 11 bases lay between the germline ends. The CDR3 consists of 16 residues. The CDR3, as DNA: TGTGCCAGCAGCGGTCAGGGTAGCTCCTATAATTCACCCCTCCACTTT. Residues: CASSGQGSSYNSPLHF.

The chain couples TRBV18 to TRBJ1-2, with 8 positions matching TRBD1. Germline CDR1 is KGHSH and CDR2 is LQKENI. With 3 bases clipped from V and 5 bases from J, the junction kept 5 bases outside the gene matches. The CDR3 is made up of 14 amino acids. The CDR3: CASSPADRAYGYTF. CDR3 nucleotide sequence: TGTGCCAGCTCACCCGCGGACAGGGCTTATGGCTACACCTTC.

This clone was recorded a few times. The CDR3 loop is CASSSGTGTEAFF. CDR3 bases: TGTGCCAGCAGCTCCGGGACAGGGACTGAAGCTTTCTTT. The genes are TRBV5-6 and TRBJ1-1; 9 nucleotides agree with TRBD1. The germline CDR1 and CDR2 sequences are SGHDT and YYEEEE. This CDR3 comprises 13 residues. J lost 5 bases, V lost 3 bases, and 2 bases had no gene match.

The chain has TRBV9 and TRBJ2-7; possible D gene TRBD1, 8 bases. This CDR3 comprises 17 residues. Germline CDR1 and CDR2: SGDLS and YYNGEE. V gave up 4 bases and J gave up 5 bases, with 25 bases separating them. CDR3 residues: CASSREGQAKLNDEQYF. CDR3 nucleotides: TGTGCCAGCAGCAGGGAGGGACAGGCCAAACTTAATGACGAGCAGTACTTC.

The J gene is TRBJ2-7, the V gene TRBV10-2; 7 bases agree with TRBD1. Looked up from germline, CDR1 is WSHSY and CDR2 is SAAADI. The V gene end was trimmed by 3 bases and the J gene end by 3 bases; junction bases not matched to a gene: 2. The length of the CDR3 is 13 residues. The CDR3 reads CASSDPGGYEQYF. Here the CDR3 DNA reads TGCGCCAGCAGTGACCCAGGGGGCTACGAGCAGTACTTC.

The chain is built from TRBV2 and TRBJ1-5; weak D call: TRBD1 (5 bases). The CDR3 is 15 amino acids. Trimming took off 7 bases at V and 0 bases at J, with 13 bases between the two ends. CDR1 SNHLY and CDR2 FYNNEI come from the germline V gene. CDR3 DNA sequence: TGTGCCAGCACTGGACAAGGGGATAGCAATCAGCCCCAGCATTTT. The encoded protein is CASTGQGDSNQPQHF.

V usage is TRBV7-8 and J usage is TRBJ2-1, with 8 bases lining up with TRBD2. Germline V CDR1 and CDR2: SGHVS, FQNEAQ. The CDR3 is 17 residues long. V lost 1 base, J lost 2 bases, and 7 bases stayed unmatched. In DNA form, the CDR3 reads TGTGCCAGCAGCTTAGGGGTTGCGGGGGGTGCCTACAATGAGCAGTTCTTC. This sequence encodes CASSLGVAGGAYNEQFF.

The rearrangement links TRBV5-4 to TRBJ2-2; 10 nucleotides match TRBD1. From germline, CDR1 is SGHNT and CDR2 YYREEE (reference sequence). This CDR3 has 16 residues. The ends lost 3 bases at V and 7 bases at J; junction bases unmatched: 9. CDR3 sequence (DNA): TGTGCCAGCAGCTGGGCCGGGACAGGGGTTGTCGGGGAGCTGTTTTTT. Encoded protein: CASSWAGTGVVGELFF. The whole variable domain, filled in from reference TRBV5-4 and TRBJ2-2, reads ETGVTQSPTHLIKTRGQQVTLRCSSQSGHNTVSWYQQALGQGPQFIFQYYREEENGRGNFPPRFSGLQFPNYSSELNVNALELDDSALYLCASSWAGTGVVGELFFGEGSRLTVL.

The chain couples TRBV27 to TRBJ1-6; D remains unclear. The germline V gene encodes CDR1 MNHEY and CDR2 SMNVEV (reference sequence). Trimming removed 5 bases at V and 7 bases at J, with 9 bases between. This CDR3 has 13 residues. Written as DNA, the CDR3 is TGTGCCAGCAGTCCCCAGATAAATTCACCCCTCCACTTT. Residues: CASSPQINSPLHF.

V gene TRBV6-1 combines with J gene TRBJ1-5; D ambiguous. CDR1 and CDR2 (germline): MNHNS, SASEGT. CDR3 length equals 15 residues. V gave up 2 bases and J gave up 10 bases, with 18 bases separating them. CDR3 region: CASSEFETPLRPQHF. The CDR3 DNA follows: TGTGCCAGCAGTGAATTTGAGACACCCCTCCGACCCCAGCATTTT.

This clone was recorded a few times. The chain couples TRBV6-4 to TRBJ1-5; 9 bases are a match to TRBD1. CDR3 size: 17 residues. In germline, CDR1 is MRHNA, CDR2 SNTAGT. The trim removed 3 bases at V and 6 bases at J, leaving 12 bases unmatched. This chain's CDR3 is CASSEECTGGASQPQHF. The CDR3 nucleotides are TGTGCCAGCAGTGAGGAGTGCACAGGGGGCGCGAGTCAGCCCCAGCATTTT.

This rearrangement joins TRBV6-5 to TRBJ2-1; 11 nucleotides agree with TRBD2. With V trimmed by 5 bases and J by 7 bases, 7 bases remained unmatched. CDR3 length: 15 residues. Germline V gene sequence: CDR1 MNHEY, CDR2 SVGAGI. The CDR3 region has the DNA TGTGCCAGCAGTGCGCCGGGACTAGCGGATAATGAGCAGTTCTTC. Its translation: CASSAPGLADNEQFF.

The gene calls are TRBV27 and TRBJ2-2; D is unclear. Germline V CDR1 and CDR2: MNHEY, SMNVEV (reference sequence). There are 18 residues in the CDR3. With 5 bases removed from V and 1 base from J, the gap between germline ends came to 20 bases. The CDR3 DNA follows: TGTGCCAGCAGTCTCCCCCCTGCGGAGTCCGGGAACACCGGGGAGCTGTTTTTT. It translates to CASSLPPAESGNTGELFF.

The J gene is TRBJ2-7, the V gene TRBV7-8, with 8 bases aligning to TRBD2. Trimming at V came to 3 bases and at J to 2 bases, leaving 6 bases not matched to a gene. Germline V gene sequence: CDR1 SGHVS, CDR2 FQNEAQ. CDR3 length: 15 amino acids. For the CDR3, the DNA is TGTGCCAGCAGCTTTGTGCGGGAGGCCACCTACGAGCAGTACTTC. Amino acid sequence: CASSFVREATYEQYF.

The chain uses TRBV19 and TRBJ2-1, with 11 bases that match TRBD2. Germline V gene data show CDR1 as LNHDA and CDR2 as SQIVND (reference sequence). J lost 6 bases, V lost 4 bases, and 11 bases had no gene match. This CDR3 has 17 amino acids. The CDR3 is CASSTVAGTSGPNEQFF. CDR3 bases: TGTGCCAGTAGTACCGTCGCCGGGACTAGCGGACCCAATGAGCAGTTCTTC.

V usage is TRBV6-1 and J usage is TRBJ2-7; 8 bases align to TRBD1. CDR1 is MNHNS, CDR2 SASEGT, per germline. This CDR3 is 13 amino acids long. V lost 6 bases to trimming and J lost 3 bases; unmatched junction nucleotides: 4. The chain's CDR3 is CASRRTGNYEQYF. CDR3 sequence (DNA): TGTGCCAGCAGAAGGACAGGGAACTACGAGCAGTACTTC.

This chain joins TRBV5-4 and TRBJ2-7; TRBD1 might be the D (5 bases). The CDR3 extends over 13 amino acids. Per germline, CDR1 SGHNT and CDR2 YYREEE (reference sequence). V lost 1 base, J lost 3 bases, and 8 bases lay in between. The DNA of the CDR3 is TGTGCCAGCAGCTTGAGGGGCAACTACGAGCAGTACTTC. Its protein product is CASSLRGNYEQYF.

The chain carries TRBV7-6 and TRBJ2-3, with D perhaps TRBD1 (5 bases). V was trimmed by 6 bases and J by 1 base, leaving 11 bases between them. The CDR3 loop spans 14 amino acids. Germline V gene lookup returns CDR1 SGHVS and CDR2 FNYEAQ. CDR3 protein: CASSRGSGTDTQYF. The CDR3 DNA sequence: TGTGCCAGCAGTAGGGGATCTGGCACAGATACGCAGTATTTT.

The chain carries TRBV29-1 and TRBJ2-2, with D possibly TRBD2 on 5 matching bases. Deletions cut 1 base from V and 1 base from J, with 13 bases between. Germline V gene data show CDR1 as SQVTM and CDR2 as ANQGSEA. There are 16 residues in the CDR3. The CDR3 loop reads CSVEGGAAMNTGELFF. The DNA for the CDR3 is TGCAGCGTTGAAGGAGGAGCGGCTATGAACACCGGGGAGCTGTTTTTT.

V gene TRBV6-1 combines with J gene TRBJ2-1; perhaps TRBD2 as D (6 bases). CDR3 length equals 14 residues. Germline loops: CDR1 MNHNS, CDR2 SASEGT. V was shortened by 5 bases and J by 4 bases, with 12 bases between the two germline ends. DNA for the CDR3: TGTGCCAGCAGTCAACGGGACTCTTACAATGAGCAGTTCTTC. It specifies CASSQRDSYNEQFF.

This clone was detected once. The gene calls are TRBV19 and TRBJ1-1; 7 bases fit TRBD1. The V gene end was trimmed by 8 bases and the J gene end by 6 bases; junction bases not matched to a gene: 21. Germline V gene data show CDR1 as LNHDA and CDR2 as SQIVND (reference sequence). There are 17 residues in the CDR3. CDR3 protein: CASLRRQGSSGVSEAFF. The CDR3 nucleotides are TGTGCCAGTTTAAGAAGACAGGGATCCTCTGGGGTGTCTGAAGCTTTCTTT.

The rearrangement links TRBV18 to TRBJ1-2, with TRBD1 identical over 7 bases. This CDR3 has 16 amino acids. J gave up 1 base and V 6 bases, and 11 bases lay outside the gene matches. The germline gives CDR1 KGHSH, CDR2 LQKENI. The CDR3 nucleotides are TGTGCCAGCTCCCCGAAGGGGGACAGTTATAACTATGGCTACACCTTC. Translation: CASSPKGDSYNYGYTF.

The V call is TRBV11-2, the J call TRBJ2-7; 7 nucleotides match TRBD2. The CDR3 is made up of 14 amino acids. Germline V gene lookup returns CDR1 SGHAT and CDR2 FQNNGV. With 4 bases clipped from V and 0 bases from J, the junction kept 3 bases outside the gene matches. This CDR3 reads CASSSGTISYEQYF. CDR3 nucleotides: TGTGCCAGCAGCTCCGGGACTATCTCCTACGAGCAGTACTTC.

V is TRBV29-1 and J is TRBJ2-3; perhaps TRBD2 as D (6 bases). CDR3 length equals 17 residues. The ends were cut back, 6 bases at V and 0 bases at J, with 22 bases in the middle. Germline V gene lookup returns CDR1 SQVTM and CDR2 ANQGSEA. CDR3 bases: TGCAGCGTCCATGAAGGCGGGACCTCTACCAGCACAGATACGCAGTATTTT. Translating it yields CSVHEGGTSTSTDTQYF.

The rearrangement links TRBV6-5 to TRBJ1-5; D may be TRBD1 (5 bases). V dropped 5 bases and J dropped 6 bases, with 11 bases sitting between them. The CDR3 has 13 residues. The germline CDR1 and CDR2 sequences are MNHEY and SVGAGI. CDR3 sequence reads: CASSPSQGQPQHF. CDR3 sequence (DNA): TGTGCCAGCAGTCCCTCTCAGGGTCAGCCCCAGCATTTT.

The V and J genes are TRBV28 and TRBJ1-2; 9 bases map to TRBD1. Trimming took 5 bases from V and 3 from J; bases not matched to a gene: 7. Germline assignment: CDR1 MDHEN and CDR2 SYDVKM. The CDR3 consists of 15 residues. This chain's CDR3 is CASSTGTGIDYGYTF. The CDR3 bases are TGTGCCAGCAGTACCGGGACAGGGATCGACTATGGCTACACCTTC.

In DNA form, the CDR3 reads TGTGCCAGCTCACCTAGACAGGGGTTGGAAGAGACCCAGTACTTC. This translates into CASSPRQGLEETQYF. This chain uses TRBV18 with TRBJ2-5, with 8 bases identical to TRBD1. V trimming: 3 bases; J trimming: 3 bases; junction bases outside the gene matches: 6. CDR1 KGHSH and CDR2 LQKENI come from the germline V gene. The CDR3 loop spans 15 amino acids.

A single count supports this clone. J is TRBJ2-2 and V is TRBV5-1; 8 nucleotides line up with TRBD2. The CDR3 covers 15 residues. Germline V gene sequence: CDR1 SGHRS, CDR2 YFSETQ. V gave up 4 bases and J gave up 4 bases; unmatched junction bases: 6. In DNA, the CDR3 is TGCGCCAGCAGCCCCGGGGGGGGCGCCACCGGGGAGCTGTTTTTT. Residues: CASSPGGGATGELFF. Together with reference TRBV5-1 and TRBJ2-2, the CDR3 gives the full variable domain: KAGVTQTPRYLIKTRGQQVTLSCSPISGHRSVSWYQQTPGQGLQFLFEYFSETQRNKGNFPGRFSGRQFSNSRSEMNVSTLELGDSALYLCASSPGGGATGELFFGEGSRLTVL.

This rearrangement joins TRBV27 to TRBJ2-3, with D tentatively TRBD2 (6 bases). Trimming pared 6 bases from V and 0 bases from J, leaving 13 bases between. The CDR3 has 15 residues. The germline gives CDR1 MNHEY, CDR2 SMNVEV (reference sequence). CDR3 sequence: CASRLPGLSTDTQYF. The CDR3 nucleotides read TGTGCCAGCAGACTTCCGGGACTGAGCACAGATACGCAGTATTTT.